The present entry profiles one T cell receptor beta chain with its context. Its target is unknown. The data originate from a study of radiation and T cells in renal cell carcinoma. About the study: Nephrectomy followed 15 Gy stereotactic body radiation by 4 weeks.

Time point in this sample: baseline pretreatment blood. The treatment is: 15 Gy SBRT to primary tumor, nephrectomy 4 weeks later. Profiling relied on immunoSEQ multiplex PCR, and the TCRdb table lists in-frame clones only, not all of them. The data contain approximately 140,000 clones, less than 85% of them seen just once; the ten biggest clones take up 20% to 25%. Study observations and caveats: Top tumor clonotypes rose in blood 2 weeks post-radiation, then contracted.

The sequencing here drew on blood, taken from a patient whose treatment included radiotherapy and nephrectomy. This receptor was obtained from a woman aged 45-59 years with renal cell carcinoma.

In DNA, the CDR3 is TGTGCCAGCAGCCGCCGGGCCCGGGGGGGCTACACCTTC. It translates to CASSRRARGGYTF. The chain combines TRBV6-5 with TRBJ1-2; weak D call: TRBD1 (5 bases). Germline V gene data show CDR1 as MNHEY and CDR2 as SVGAGI. Trimming pared 6 bases from V and 8 bases from J, leaving 16 bases between. The CDR3 totals 13 residues.